This TCR beta chain was found in a study of molecular identifiers for immune sequencing clone quantification. This clonotype was observed a handful of times. TCRdb independently ran MiXCR on the PCR reads; one entry per CDR3 protein. The table shows 35,000 or so distinct CDR3 sequences, with about 20% occurring only once. The CDR3 is 12 amino acids. Germline CDR1 and CDR2: SEHNR and FQNEAQ (reference sequence). V shed 6 bases and J shed 5 bases, with 7 bases lying between them. Sequenced input: naive CD8+ T cells from blood, with Jurkat cell RNA spiked in. Subset described: FACS-sorted CD8+CD4-CCR7+CD45RA+ naive T cells. The source is a human donor in good health. Some libraries in this study had Jurkat cell RNA spiked in. The chain combines TRBV7-9 with TRBJ2-2, with D possibly matching TRBD2 (6 bases). DNA for the CDR3: TGTGCCAGCAGGGAGGGGACCGGGGAGCTGTTTTTT. It yields the protein CASREGTGELFF.